This T cell receptor beta chain originates from a study of blood T cell repertoires in COVID-19. TCRdb keeps only in-frame clones here, not all; method: immunoSEQ multiplex PCR. The sample has about 28,000 clones; approximately 89% are singletons. CDR3 length equals 17 residues. Sequencing was carried out using peripheral blood. The V call is TRBV21-1, the J call TRBJ2-2; the D call TRBD1 from the table was never checked on the DNA. TRBV21-1 is termed a pseudogene. This TCR came from a human donor with acute or convalescent COVID-19. The donor label of this sample is uncertain. CDR3: CASSQEGRGSDTGELFF. CDR3 in DNA: TGTGCCAGCAGCCAAGAGGGAAGGGGATCGGACACCGGGGAGCTGTTTTTT.